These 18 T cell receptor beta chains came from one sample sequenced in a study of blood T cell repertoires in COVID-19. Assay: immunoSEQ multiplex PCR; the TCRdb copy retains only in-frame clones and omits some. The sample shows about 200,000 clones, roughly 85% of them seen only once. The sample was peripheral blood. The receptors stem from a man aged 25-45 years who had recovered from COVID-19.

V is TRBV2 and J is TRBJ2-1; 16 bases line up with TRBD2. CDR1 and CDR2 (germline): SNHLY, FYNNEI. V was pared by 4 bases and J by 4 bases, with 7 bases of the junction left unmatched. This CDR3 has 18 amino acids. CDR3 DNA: TGTGCCAGCAGTGTCCCGGGACTAGCGGGGGGGCTGTACAATGAGCAGTTCTTC. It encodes CASSVPGLAGGLYNEQFF.

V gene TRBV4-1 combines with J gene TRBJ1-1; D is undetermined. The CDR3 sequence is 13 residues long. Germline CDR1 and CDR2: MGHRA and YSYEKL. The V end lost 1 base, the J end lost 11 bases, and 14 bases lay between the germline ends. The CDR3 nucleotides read TGCGCCAGCAGCCAAGCCTCGGGAGGGCTGGCTTTCTTT. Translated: CASSQASGGLAFF.

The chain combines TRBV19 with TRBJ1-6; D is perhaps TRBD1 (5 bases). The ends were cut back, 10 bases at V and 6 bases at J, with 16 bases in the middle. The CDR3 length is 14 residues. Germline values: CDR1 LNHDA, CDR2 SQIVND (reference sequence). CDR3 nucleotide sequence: TGTGCCACATCCAGGGAGGGTGGTAATTCACCCCTCCACTTT. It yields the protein CATSREGGNSPLHF.

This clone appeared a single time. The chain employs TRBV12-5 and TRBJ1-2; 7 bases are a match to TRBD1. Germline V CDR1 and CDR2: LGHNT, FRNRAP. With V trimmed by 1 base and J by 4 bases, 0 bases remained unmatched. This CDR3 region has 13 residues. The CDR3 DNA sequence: TGTGCTAGTGGTTTGGGGGACAGCTATGGCTACACCTTC. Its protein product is CASGLGDSYGYTF.

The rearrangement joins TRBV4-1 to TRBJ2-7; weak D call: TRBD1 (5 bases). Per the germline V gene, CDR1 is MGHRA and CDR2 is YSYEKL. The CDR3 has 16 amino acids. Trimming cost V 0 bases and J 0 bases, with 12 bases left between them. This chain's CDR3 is CASSQERGESSYEQYF. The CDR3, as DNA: TGCGCCAGCAGCCAAGAAAGGGGCGAAAGCTCCTACGAGCAGTACTTC.

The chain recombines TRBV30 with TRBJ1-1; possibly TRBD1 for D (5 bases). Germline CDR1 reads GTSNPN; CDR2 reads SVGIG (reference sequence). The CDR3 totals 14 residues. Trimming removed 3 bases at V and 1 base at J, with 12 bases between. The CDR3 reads CAWRTGDENTEAFF. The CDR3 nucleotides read TGTGCCTGGAGGACGGGGGACGAGAACACTGAAGCTTTCTTT.

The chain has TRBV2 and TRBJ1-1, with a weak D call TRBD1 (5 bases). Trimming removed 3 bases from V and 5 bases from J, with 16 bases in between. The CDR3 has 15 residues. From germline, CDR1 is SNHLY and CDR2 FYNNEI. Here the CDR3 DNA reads TGTGCCAGCAGTGATCAGGGTCCTGGGGGGACTGAAGCTTTCTTT. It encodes CASSDQGPGGTEAFF.

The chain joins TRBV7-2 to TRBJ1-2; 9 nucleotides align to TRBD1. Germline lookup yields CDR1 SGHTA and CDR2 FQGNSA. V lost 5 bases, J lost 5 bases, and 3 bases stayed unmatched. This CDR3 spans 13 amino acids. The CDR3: CASSAGTGYGYTF. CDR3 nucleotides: TGTGCCAGCAGCGCCGGGACAGGGTATGGCTACACCTTC.

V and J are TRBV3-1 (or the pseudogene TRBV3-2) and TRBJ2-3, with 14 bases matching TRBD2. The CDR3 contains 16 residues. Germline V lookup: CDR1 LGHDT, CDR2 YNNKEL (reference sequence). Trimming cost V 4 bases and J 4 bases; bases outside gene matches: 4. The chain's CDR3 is CASSPGLAGGSDTQYF. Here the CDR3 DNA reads TGTGCCAGCAGCCCCGGACTAGCGGGGGGATCAGATACGCAGTATTTT.

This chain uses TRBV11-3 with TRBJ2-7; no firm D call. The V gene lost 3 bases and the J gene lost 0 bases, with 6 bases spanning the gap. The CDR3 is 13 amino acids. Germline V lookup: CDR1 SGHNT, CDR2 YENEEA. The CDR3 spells CASSFIPSYEQYF. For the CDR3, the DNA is TGTGCCAGCAGCTTTATCCCCTCCTACGAGCAGTACTTC.

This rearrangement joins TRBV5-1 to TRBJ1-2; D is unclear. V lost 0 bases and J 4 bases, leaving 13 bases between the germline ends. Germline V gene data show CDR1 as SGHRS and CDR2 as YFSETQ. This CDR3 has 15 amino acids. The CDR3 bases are TGCGCCAGCAGCTTGGATGGCATCTTCCCCTATGGCTACACCTTC. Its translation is CASSLDGIFPYGYTF.

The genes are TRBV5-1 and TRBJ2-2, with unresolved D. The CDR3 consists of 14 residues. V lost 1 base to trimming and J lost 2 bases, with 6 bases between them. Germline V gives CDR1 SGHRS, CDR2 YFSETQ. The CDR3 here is CASSLSGNTGELFF. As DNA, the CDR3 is TGCGCCAGCAGCTTGTCAGGAAACACCGGGGAGCTGTTTTTT.

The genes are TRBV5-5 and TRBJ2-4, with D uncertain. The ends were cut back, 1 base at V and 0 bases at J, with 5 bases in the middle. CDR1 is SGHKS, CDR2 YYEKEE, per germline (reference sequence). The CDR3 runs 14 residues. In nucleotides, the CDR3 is TGTGCCAGCAGCTTGTATGTAGCCAAAAACATTCAGTACTTC. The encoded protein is CASSLYVAKNIQYF.

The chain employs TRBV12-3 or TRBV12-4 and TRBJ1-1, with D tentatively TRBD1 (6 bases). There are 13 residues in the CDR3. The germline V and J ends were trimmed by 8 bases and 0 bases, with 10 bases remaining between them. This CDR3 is CASGRQVNTEAFF. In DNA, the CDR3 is TGTGCCAGCGGGAGACAGGTGAACACTGAAGCTTTCTTT.

The CDR3 DNA reads TGCGCCAGCAGCTTGGTCAGGGGAAAGATGAACACTGAAGCTTTCTTT. This codes for CASSLVRGKMNTEAFF. The genes are TRBV5-1 and TRBJ1-1; D is possibly TRBD1 (6 bases). CDR1 and CDR2 from the germline V gene are SGHRS and YFSETQ. V lost 0 bases and J 0 bases, leaving 12 bases between the germline ends. CDR3 length equals 16 residues.

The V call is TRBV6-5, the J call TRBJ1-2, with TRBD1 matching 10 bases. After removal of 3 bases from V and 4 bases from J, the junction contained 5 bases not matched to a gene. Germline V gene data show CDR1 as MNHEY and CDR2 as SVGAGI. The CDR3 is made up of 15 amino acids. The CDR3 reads CASSYRTGGSYGYTF. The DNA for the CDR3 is TGTGCCAGCAGTTATCGGACAGGGGGGAGCTATGGCTACACCTTC.

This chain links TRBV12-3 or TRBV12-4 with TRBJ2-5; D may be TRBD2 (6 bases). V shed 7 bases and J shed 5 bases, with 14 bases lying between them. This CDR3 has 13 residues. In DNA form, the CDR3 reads TGTGCCAGCACCCTGGGGGGATGGGAGACCCAGTACTTC. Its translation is CASTLGGWETQYF.

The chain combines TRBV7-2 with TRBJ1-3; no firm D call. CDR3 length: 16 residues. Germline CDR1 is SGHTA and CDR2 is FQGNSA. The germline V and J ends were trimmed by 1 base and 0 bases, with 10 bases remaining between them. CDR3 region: CASSLVGRRSGNTIYF. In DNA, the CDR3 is TGTGCCAGCAGCTTAGTTGGGCGCCGCTCTGGAAACACCATATATTTT.